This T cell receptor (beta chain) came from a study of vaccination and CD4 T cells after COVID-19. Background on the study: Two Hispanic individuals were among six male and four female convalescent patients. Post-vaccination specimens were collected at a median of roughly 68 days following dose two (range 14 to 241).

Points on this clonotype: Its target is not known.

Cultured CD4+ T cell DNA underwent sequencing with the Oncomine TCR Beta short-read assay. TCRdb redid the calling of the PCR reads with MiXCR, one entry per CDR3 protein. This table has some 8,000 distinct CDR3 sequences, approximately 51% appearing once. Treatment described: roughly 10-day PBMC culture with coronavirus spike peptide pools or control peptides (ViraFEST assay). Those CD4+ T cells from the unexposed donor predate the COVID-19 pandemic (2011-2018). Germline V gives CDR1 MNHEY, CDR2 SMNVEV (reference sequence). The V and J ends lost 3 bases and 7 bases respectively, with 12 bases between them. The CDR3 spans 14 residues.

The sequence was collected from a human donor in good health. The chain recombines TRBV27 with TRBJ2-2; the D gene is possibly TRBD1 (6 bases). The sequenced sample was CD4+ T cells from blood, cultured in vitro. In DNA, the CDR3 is TGTGCCAGCAGTTTCCAGGGGCTGCTCGGGGAGCTGTTTTTT. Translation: CASSFQGLLGELFF.